Listed here are 29 T cell receptor beta chains from one sample, sequenced in a study of metastatic and nonmetastatic thyroid tumors. TCRdb recomputed clones from the PCR reads via MiXCR. The table has under 35,000 clones, 15% to 20% seen once. Patients underwent thyroid surgery, and none had received any treatment before it. The specimen sequenced was blood. The receptors were gathered from a female donor with papillary thyroid cancer or a benign thyroid nodule (not recorded which). Some clones in this sample may be carry-over from other donors' samples.

This clone was seen repeatedly, ten times or more. This rearrangement joins TRBV4-1 to TRBJ1-1, with no clear D. CDR3 size: 14 residues. Per the germline V gene, CDR1 is MGHRA and CDR2 is YSYEKL. Trimming removed 3 bases from V and 8 bases from J, with 16 bases in between. DNA for the CDR3: TGCGCCAGCAGCCAGGGTGGGCAGGTCGGGGAAGCTTTCTTT. Amino acid sequence: CASSQGGQVGEAFF.

This clone was seen a handful of times. Other DNA sequences in this sample translate to the same CDR3. The V and J genes are TRBV4-1 and TRBJ2-2; TRBD1 is a possible D gene (5 bases). The germline gives CDR1 MGHRA, CDR2 YSYEKL. The CDR3 runs to 13 residues. The V end lost 4 bases, the J end lost 13 bases, and 16 bases lay between the germline ends. The CDR3 DNA follows: TGCGCCAGCAGCCCATTGGGCCAGGGCGGGCTGTTTTTT. It codes for CASSPLGQGGLFF.

This clone was seen many times. The gene calls are TRBV11-1 and TRBJ1-2; D unresolved. V gave up 2 bases and J gave up 0 bases, with 13 bases separating them. The V gene's germline CDR1 is SGHAT and CDR2 FQDESV (reference sequence). The CDR3 runs to 16 residues. CDR3 residues: CASSLLSVGANYGYTF. In DNA, the CDR3 is TGTGCCAGCAGCTTATTGTCCGTGGGAGCTAACTATGGCTACACCTTC.

This clone was observed many times. This chain joins TRBV18 and TRBJ1-5; 7 nucleotides align to TRBD1. The CDR3 extends over 15 amino acids. The germline V gene has CDR1 KGHSH and CDR2 LQKENI. J gave up 0 bases and V 8 bases, and 7 bases lay outside the gene matches. CDR3 region: CASHGQEDSNQPQHF. The CDR3 bases are TGTGCCAGCCACGGACAGGAAGATAGCAATCAGCCCCAGCATTTT.

Note on this clone: A much larger clonotype is one base distant, so this may be a read error. This chain links TRBV6-1 with TRBJ1-1, with no clear D. Trimming removed 11 bases at V and 0 bases at J, with 13 bases between. The CDR3 totals 13 residues. Germline-derived CDR1 and CDR2 are MNHNS and SASEGT. CDR3 bases: TGTGCCGGGGTTATCCACATGAACACTGAAGCTTTCTTT. Amino acid sequence: CAGVIHMNTEAFF.

V gene TRBV6-5 combines with J gene TRBJ2-1; D is unclear. Trimming took 6 bases from V and 7 from J, leaving 25 bases between them. CDR1 MNHEY and CDR2 SVGAGI come from the germline V gene. The CDR3 is made up of 17 amino acids. CDR3 in amino acids: CASRSRPAGWPHNEQFF. The CDR3 DNA reads as TGTGCCAGCAGAAGTCGGCCCGCTGGGTGGCCTCATAATGAGCAGTTCTTC.

This clone appeared many times. The V call is TRBV19, the J call TRBJ1-5; D call uncertain. This CDR3 is built from 14 residues. Germline CDR1 LNHDA, CDR2 SQIVND (reference sequence). Trimming left V 5 bases short and J 6 bases short, with 14 bases between. The chain's CDR3 is CASSLGLLGQPQHF. The CDR3 DNA reads as TGTGCCAGTAGTCTTGGACTGTTGGGTCAGCCCCAGCATTTT.

This clone was recorded many times. This chain joins TRBV9 and TRBJ2-5, with TRBD2 identical over 11 bases. After removal of 4 bases from V and 1 base from J, the junction contained 6 bases not matched to a gene. Germline loops: CDR1 SGDLS, CDR2 YYNGEE. The CDR3 runs to 16 residues. This CDR3 reads CASSQKGTSGQETQYF. The CDR3 region has the DNA TGTGCCAGCAGCCAAAAGGGGACTAGCGGCCAAGAGACCCAGTACTTC.

This clone was observed many times. The rearrangement joins TRBV5-6 to TRBJ1-2, with D hard to call. Trimming removed 4 bases at V and 4 bases at J, with 11 bases between. The CDR3 extends over 13 amino acids. Germline V gives CDR1 SGHDT, CDR2 YYEEEE. The CDR3 protein is CASSPGLGYGYTF. CDR3 sequence (DNA): TGTGCCAGCAGCCCCGGGTTAGGCTATGGCTACACCTTC.

This clone was seen ten or more times. This chain joins TRBV18 and TRBJ2-3, with D perhaps TRBD1 (5 bases). The V end lost 4 bases, the J end lost 0 bases, and 8 bases lay between the germline ends. The CDR3 is 14 residues long. CDR1 is KGHSH and CDR2 is LQKENI in the germline V gene. The CDR3 DNA sequence: TGTGCCAGCTCACGAGACAGTAGCACAGATACGCAGTATTTT. Translation: CASSRDSSTDTQYF.

This clone was counted many times. The chain joins TRBV9 to TRBJ1-6; D is unresolved. V was trimmed by 0 bases and J by 5 bases, leaving 9 bases between them. Germline CDR1 is SGDLS and CDR2 is YYNGEE. The CDR3 extends over 15 amino acids. The CDR3 DNA is TGTGCCAGCAGCGTAGGTTATAGGGATAATTCACCCCTCCACTTT. Translating gives CASSVGYRDNSPLHF.

Many counts were recorded for this clone. The rearrangement uses TRBV7-9 and TRBJ2-1; 8 bases align to TRBD1. The J segment lost 3 bases and the V segment lost 5 bases, leaving 6 bases of the junction unmatched. This CDR3 region has 15 residues. Germline V gene sequence: CDR1 SEHNR, CDR2 FQNEAQ (reference sequence). CDR3 DNA: TGTGCCAGCAGCCACTCGGGACAGGACTACAATGAGCAGTTCTTC. This translates into CASSHSGQDYNEQFF.

V is TRBV12-3 or TRBV12-4 and J is TRBJ1-2; TRBD1 might be the D (5 bases). This CDR3 has 16 amino acids. Trimming took off 7 bases at V and 4 bases at J, with 22 bases between the two ends. CDR3 residues: CASIPLLGPLSYGYTF. The CDR3 DNA reads TGTGCCAGCATTCCCCTGTTGGGACCTCTTTCCTATGGCTACACCTTC.

The V and J genes are TRBV4-2 and TRBJ1-4; D perhaps matches TRBD1 (6 bases). The V end lost 0 bases, the J end lost 7 bases, and 15 bases lay between the germline ends. Germline CDR1 is LGHNA and CDR2 is YNFKEQ. This CDR3 has 16 residues. The CDR3 protein is CASSQEGGCGGEKLFF. The CDR3 DNA sequence: TGTGCCAGCAGCCAAGAAGGGGGGTGCGGGGGTGAAAAACTGTTTTTT.

This clone showed up many times. The V and J genes are TRBV19 and TRBJ1-1, with 9 bases identical to TRBD1. This CDR3 is built from 16 residues. J was trimmed by 4 bases and V by 3 bases; bases with no gene match: 9. Germline V gene data show CDR1 as LNHDA and CDR2 as SQIVND (reference sequence). CDR3 protein: CASSITGGAGGTEAFF. CDR3 coding DNA: TGTGCCAGTAGTATTACAGGGGGCGCGGGGGGCACTGAAGCTTTCTTT.

This clone has ten or more counts. This rearrangement joins TRBV30 to TRBJ2-2; D remains unclear. The CDR3 has 14 residues. V lost 5 bases and J 2 bases, leaving 12 bases between the germline ends. The germline V gene has CDR1 GTSNPN and CDR2 SVGIG (reference sequence). The CDR3 DNA follows: TGTGCCTGGTCCCGGACGGTAAACACCGGGGAGCTGTTTTTT. Residues: CAWSRTVNTGELFF.

This clone appeared many times. This chain links TRBV5-1 with TRBJ1-4; D not resolved. CDR1 and CDR2 from the germline V gene are SGHRS and YFSETQ. Trimming took off 4 bases at V and 4 bases at J, with 23 bases between the two ends. The CDR3 is made up of 18 amino acids. The CDR3 sequence: CASSQIPSGSGLNEKLFF. The CDR3 region has the DNA TGCGCCAGCAGCCAAATCCCCTCTGGTAGTGGGCTTAATGAAAAACTGTTTTTT.

This clone was observed many times. Just one base apart from a much larger clone, this may be a read error. This rearrangement joins TRBV12-3 or TRBV12-4 to TRBJ1-1; TRBD1 might be the D (6 bases). The CDR3 runs to 14 residues. V lost 5 bases and J 5 bases, leaving 15 bases between the germline ends. The CDR3 reads CASSIAGEGTEAFF. For the CDR3, the DNA is TGTGCCAGCAGTATCGCAGGGGAGGGTACTGAAGCTTTCTTT.

This clone was detected a few times. This chain uses TRBV19 with TRBJ2-6; the D gene is possibly TRBD1 (5 bases). Germline CDR1 is LNHDA and CDR2 is SQIVND (reference sequence). CDR3 size: 14 residues. Trimming removed 5 bases from V and 4 bases from J, with 9 bases in between. The CDR3 sequence is CASSLRTGANVLTF. In DNA form, the CDR3 reads TGTGCCAGTAGTCTCCGGACAGGGGCCAACGTCCTGACTTTC.

This clone was seen ten or more times. The rearrangement uses TRBV6-1 and TRBJ2-3, with D possibly matching TRBD1 (5 bases). CDR3 length: 13 residues. Germline V gives CDR1 MNHNS, CDR2 SASEGT. V was pared by 5 bases and J by 1 base, with 7 bases between. CDR3 sequence: CASSTGRTDTQYF. CDR3 DNA sequence: TGTGCCAGCAGTACAGGTCGCACAGATACGCAGTATTTT.

This clone was found a few times. The rearrangement uses TRBV10-3 and TRBJ2-7; D is perhaps TRBD1 or TRBD2 (6 bases each). The V gene lost 3 bases and the J gene lost 7 bases, with 16 bases spanning the gap. CDR3 length equals 14 residues. Germline V lookup: CDR1 ENHRY, CDR2 SYGVKD. The DNA for the CDR3 is TGTGCCATCAGTGACTCAGCCGGGGGCGAGGAGCAGTACTTC. Translating it yields CAISDSAGGEEQYF.

Ten or more counts support this clone. This chain connects TRBV4-2 to TRBJ1-1, with D perhaps TRBD1 (6 bases). In germline, CDR1 is LGHNA, CDR2 YNFKEQ. The CDR3 is made up of 13 amino acids. Trimming stripped 3 bases from V and 1 base from J, with 6 bases between. CDR3 residues: CASSQTGNTEAFF. CDR3 bases: TGTGCCAGCAGCCAGACAGGGAACACTGAAGCTTTCTTT.

The V and J genes are TRBV7-8 and TRBJ2-7; 9 nucleotides agree with TRBD2. V shed 4 bases and J 6 bases; nucleotides not matched to a gene: 10. The germline V gene has CDR1 SGHVS and CDR2 FQNEAQ. The CDR3 runs 15 residues. This CDR3 is CASSSAGGSLGEQYF. The CDR3 coding sequence is TGTGCCAGCAGCTCAGCGGGAGGATCCCTAGGCGAGCAGTACTTC.

A word on this clone: Possible read error: a much larger clone is one base away. The rearrangement uses TRBV7-7 and TRBJ2-4; a possible D gene is TRBD2 (6 bases). Germline V gives CDR1 SSHAT, CDR2 FNYEAQ (reference sequence). The CDR3 has 15 residues. The CDR3: CASSFGGSSKNIQYF. CDR3 DNA sequence: TGTGCTAGCAGCTTCGGAGGGTCGTCCAAAAACATTCAGTACTTC.

CDR3 sequence (DNA): TGTGCCAGCAGTCCCTGGGGTACAGGGGTTGAAGATACGCAGTATTTT. This codes for CASSPWGTGVEDTQYF. The chain couples TRBV12-3 or TRBV12-4 to TRBJ2-3; 7 bases line up with TRBD1. V trimming: 5 bases; J trimming: 5 bases; junction bases outside the gene matches: 13. The length of the CDR3 is 16 residues.

This clone ranks as medium-sized. V gene TRBV6-1 combines with J gene TRBJ2-7; D gene unclear. This CDR3 is built from 12 residues. Trimming stripped 8 bases from V and 3 bases from J, with 11 bases between. The germline gives CDR1 MNHNS, CDR2 SASEGT. This chain's CDR3 is CASERQIYEQYF. CDR3 nucleotide sequence: TGTGCCAGCGAAAGGCAAATCTACGAGCAGTACTTC.

V usage is TRBV28 and J usage is TRBJ1-2, with D possibly matching TRBD1 (5 bases). V was shortened by 4 bases and J by 5 bases, with 17 bases between the two germline ends. CDR3 size: 15 residues. Germline V CDR1 and CDR2: MDHEN, SYDVKM. The CDR3 sequence: CASSSTAGVVYGYTF. CDR3 nucleotide sequence: TGTGCCAGCAGTTCGACAGCGGGCGTTGTATATGGCTACACCTTC.

The table lists this clone with many counts. One end of the junction fails to match germline, which may point to a read error. This rearrangement joins TRBV6-1 to TRBJ1-4, with D perhaps TRBD1 (5 bases). This CDR3 spans 15 amino acids. Per germline, CDR1 MNHNS and CDR2 SASEGT. In nucleotides, the CDR3 is TGTGCCAGCAATGAATGGACTTTGGGGGATGAAAAACTGTTTTTT. The encoded protein is CASNEWTLGDEKLFF.

The sample holds many counts of this clone. V and J are TRBV6-1 and TRBJ2-2; possibly TRBD1 for D (7 bases). The germline V and J ends were trimmed by 7 bases and 2 bases, with 17 bases remaining between them. The CDR3 is made up of 16 amino acids. CDR1 is MNHNS and CDR2 is SASEGT in the germline V gene. The CDR3 sequence: CASKLAGQRNTGELFF. The CDR3 bases are TGTGCCAGCAAATTGGCGGGACAGAGAAACACCGGGGAGCTGTTTTTT.